These 10 T cell receptor beta chains were sequenced from one sample in a study of CD8+ T cells in alopecia areata. Sequencing templates came from extracted RNA that was reverse transcribed into cDNA. Profiling relied on immunoSEQ multiplex PCR, and the TCRdb table lists in-frame clones only, not all of them. The table lists 65,000 to 75,000 clones, about 44% of them singletons, with about a sixth in the top ten. The sample here was CD8+ T cells sorted from blood, taken at week 0. The receptors come from a human donor with alopecia areata.

The chain recombines TRBV7-6 with TRBJ2-2; D may match TRBD1 or TRBD2 (6 bases each). Trimming cost V 5 bases and J 4 bases, with 14 bases left between them. The CDR3 runs 15 residues. From germline, CDR1 is SGHVS and CDR2 FNYEAQ. The CDR3 loop is CASSPVGGRTGELFF. The DNA for the CDR3 is TGTGCCAGCAGCCCAGTTGGGGGGCGCACCGGGGAGCTGTTTTTT.

The chain has TRBV5-1 and TRBJ2-7; D is perhaps TRBD1 or TRBD2 (5 bases each). The CDR3 loop spans 12 amino acids. Trimming shortened V by 3 bases and J by 5 bases, and 9 bases separated the two germline ends. Germline CDR1 is SGHRS and CDR2 is YFSETQ. The CDR3 here is CASSSGLNEQYF. In DNA, the CDR3 is TGCGCCAGCAGCTCGGGGCTGAACGAGCAGTACTTC.

The chain carries TRBV13 and TRBJ2-2; 11 bases are shared with TRBD2. The CDR3 is made up of 15 amino acids. The J segment lost 8 bases and the V segment lost 5 bases, leaving 7 bases of the junction unmatched. Germline lookup yields CDR1 PRHDT and CDR2 FYEKMQ (reference sequence). CDR3 protein: CASSAGLAALGELFF. CDR3 coding DNA: TGTGCCAGCAGCGCGGGACTAGCGGCTCTTGGGGAGCTGTTTTTT. The full variable domain, its missing parts supplied by reference TRBV13 and TRBJ2-2, is AAGVIQSPRHLIKEKRETATLKCYPIPRHDTVYWYQQGPGQDPQFLISFYEKMQSDKGSIPDRFSAQQFSDYHSELNMSSLELGDSALYFCASSAGLAALGELFFGEGSRLTVL.

This rearrangement joins TRBV29-1 to TRBJ2-1, with TRBD2 matching over 8 bases. Per the germline V gene, CDR1 is SQVTM and CDR2 is ANQGSEA. This CDR3 comprises 14 residues. Unmatched junction bases numbered 12, after V lost 7 bases and J lost 7 bases. CDR3 region: CSELTGLVGNEQFF. CDR3 coding DNA: TGCAGCGAGTTGACGGGACTAGTGGGGAATGAGCAGTTCTTC.

This clone has just a few counts. The CDR3 reads CASSEGVSGTSTDTQYF. CDR3 bases: TGTGCCAGCAGTGAAGGGGTTTCCGGGACTAGCACAGATACGCAGTATTTT. The chain couples TRBV2 to TRBJ2-3, with D tentatively TRBD2 (6 bases). The length of the CDR3 is 17 residues. The germline gives CDR1 SNHLY, CDR2 FYNNEI. V was clipped by 1 base and J by 0 bases, with 14 bases between them. Supplemented by reference TRBV2 and TRBJ2-3, the full variable domain reads EPEVTQTPSHQVTQMGQEVILRCVPISNHLYFYWYRQILGQKVEFLVSFYNNEISEKSEIFDDQFSVERPDGSNFTLKIRSTKLEDSAMYFCASSEGVSGTSTDTQYFGPGTRLTVL.

V gene TRBV2 combines with J gene TRBJ2-7; 8 bases are a match to TRBD2. CDR1 is SNHLY, CDR2 FYNNEI, per germline. Trimming at V came to 4 bases and at J to 0 bases, leaving 5 bases not matched to a gene. The CDR3 consists of 15 residues. Here the CDR3 reads CASSATGGSSYEQYF. The CDR3 nucleotides read TGTGCCAGCAGTGCTACGGGGGGGAGCTCCTACGAGCAGTACTTC.

The chain is built from TRBV5-4 and TRBJ2-1; TRBD2 might be the D (6 bases). The V gene lost 7 bases and the J gene lost 3 bases, with 14 bases spanning the gap. The germline V gene encodes CDR1 SGHNT and CDR2 YYREEE (reference sequence). The CDR3 has 14 amino acids. As DNA, the CDR3 is TGTGCCAGCTGGGGAGGAGGAATCTACAATGAGCAGTTCTTC. Protein sequence: CASWGGGIYNEQFF.

This rearrangement joins TRBV27 to TRBJ2-6, with 8 nucleotides matching TRBD1. This CDR3 spans 14 amino acids. Germline-derived CDR1 and CDR2 are MNHEY and SMNVEV (reference sequence). The junction had 8 bases not matched to a gene; V was cut back by 9 bases and J by 7 bases. The CDR3: CASNPGGLANVLTF. CDR3 nucleotides: TGTGCCAGTAACCCAGGGGGCCTAGCCAACGTCCTGACTTTC.

The chain employs TRBV4-1 and TRBJ2-7; perhaps TRBD2 as D (6 bases). This CDR3 is built from 12 residues. Between the trimmed V and J ends, which lost 0 bases and 6 bases, there was a span of 6 bases. Germline assignment: CDR1 MGHRA and CDR2 YSYEKL. CDR3 amino acids: CASSQDGSEQYF. The CDR3 DNA reads TGCGCCAGCAGCCAAGACGGGAGCGAGCAGTACTTC.

This clone appeared once. The chain recombines TRBV27 with TRBJ2-3; D gene unclear. This CDR3 has 14 residues. V was trimmed by 8 bases and J by 8 bases, leaving 20 bases between them. The germline V gene encodes CDR1 MNHEY and CDR2 SMNVEV (reference sequence). CDR3 loop: CASSSVHQLGTQYF. The DNA of the CDR3 is TGTGCCAGCTCTTCGGTCCACCAGTTGGGTACGCAGTATTTT.